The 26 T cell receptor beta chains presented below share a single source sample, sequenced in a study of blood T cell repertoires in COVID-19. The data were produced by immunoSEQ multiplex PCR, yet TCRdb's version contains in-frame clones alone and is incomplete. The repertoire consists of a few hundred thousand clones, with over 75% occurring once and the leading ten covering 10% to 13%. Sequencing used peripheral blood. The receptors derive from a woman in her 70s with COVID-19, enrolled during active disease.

CDR3 sequence reads: CASSLGVYEQYF. The CDR3 DNA reads as TGTGCCAGCAGTCTAGGGGTTTACGAGCAGTACTTC. This chain uses TRBV2 with TRBJ2-7; a possible D gene is TRBD1 (5 bases). The germline V gene has CDR1 SNHLY and CDR2 FYNNEI. V lost 5 bases, J lost 4 bases, and 9 bases lay in between. This CDR3 has 12 residues. Looking up the rest from reference TRBV2 and TRBJ2-7 gives the full variable domain: EPEVTQTPSHQVTQMGQEVILRCVPISNHLYFYWYRQILGQKVEFLVSFYNNEISEKSEIFDDQFSVERPDGSNFTLKIRSTKLEDSAMYFCASSLGVYEQYFGPGTRLTVT.

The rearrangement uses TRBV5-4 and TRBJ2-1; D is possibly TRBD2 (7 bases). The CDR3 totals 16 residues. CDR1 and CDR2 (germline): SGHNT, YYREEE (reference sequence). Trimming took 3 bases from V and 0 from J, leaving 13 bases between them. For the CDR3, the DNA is TGTGCCAGCAGCTCAGGAGGGGGGGCCTCCTACAATGAGCAGTTCTTC. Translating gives CASSSGGGASYNEQFF.

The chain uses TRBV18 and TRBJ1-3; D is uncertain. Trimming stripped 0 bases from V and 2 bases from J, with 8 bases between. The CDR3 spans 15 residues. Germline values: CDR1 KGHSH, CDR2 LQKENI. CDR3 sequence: CASSPPVIPGNTIYF. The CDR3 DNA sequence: TGTGCCAGCTCACCACCCGTAATTCCTGGAAACACCATATATTTT.

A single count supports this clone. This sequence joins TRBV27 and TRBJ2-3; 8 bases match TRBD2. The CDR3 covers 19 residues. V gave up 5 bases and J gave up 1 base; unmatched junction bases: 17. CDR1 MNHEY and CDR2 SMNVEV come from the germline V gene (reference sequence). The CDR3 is CASSLTLAGYAPRTDTQYF. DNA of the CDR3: TGTGCCAGCAGTCTCACCCTAGCGGGCTACGCTCCTCGCACAGATACGCAGTATTTT.

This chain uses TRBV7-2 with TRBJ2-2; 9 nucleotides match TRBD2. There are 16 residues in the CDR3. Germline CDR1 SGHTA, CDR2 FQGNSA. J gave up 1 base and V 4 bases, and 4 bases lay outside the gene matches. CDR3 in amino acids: CASSSLAGLNTGELFF. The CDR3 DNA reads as TGTGCCAGCAGCTCGCTAGCGGGACTGAACACCGGGGAGCTGTTTTTT.

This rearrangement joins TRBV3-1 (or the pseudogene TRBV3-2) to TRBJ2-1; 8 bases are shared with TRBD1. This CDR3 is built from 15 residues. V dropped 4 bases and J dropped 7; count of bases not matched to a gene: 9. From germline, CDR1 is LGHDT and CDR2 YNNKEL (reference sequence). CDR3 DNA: TGTGCCAGCAGCCCAAGTGCCAGGGGGCTGAATGAGCAGTTCTTC. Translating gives CASSPSARGLNEQFF.

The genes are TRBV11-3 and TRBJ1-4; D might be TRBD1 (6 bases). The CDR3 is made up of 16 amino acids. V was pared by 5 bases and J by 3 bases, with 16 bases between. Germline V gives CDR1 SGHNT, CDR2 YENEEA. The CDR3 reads CASSNREAGANEKLFF. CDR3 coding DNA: TGTGCCAGCAGCAATCGGGAGGCAGGGGCTAATGAAAAACTGTTTTTT.

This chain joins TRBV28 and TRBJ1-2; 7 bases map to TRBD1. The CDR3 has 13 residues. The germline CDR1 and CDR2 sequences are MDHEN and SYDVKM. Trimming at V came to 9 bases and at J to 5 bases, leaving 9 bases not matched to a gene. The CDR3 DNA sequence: TGTGCCAGTGAGACAGGGATAGGGTATGGCTACACCTTC. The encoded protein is CASETGIGYGYTF.

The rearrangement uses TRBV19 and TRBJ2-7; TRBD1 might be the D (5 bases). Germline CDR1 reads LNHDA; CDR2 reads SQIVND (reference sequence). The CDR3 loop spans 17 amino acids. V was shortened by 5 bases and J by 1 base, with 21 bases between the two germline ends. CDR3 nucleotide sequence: TGTGCCAGTAGTTCGTCATCAGGCCATAGGGGATCCTACGAGCAGTACTTC. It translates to CASSSSSGHRGSYEQYF.

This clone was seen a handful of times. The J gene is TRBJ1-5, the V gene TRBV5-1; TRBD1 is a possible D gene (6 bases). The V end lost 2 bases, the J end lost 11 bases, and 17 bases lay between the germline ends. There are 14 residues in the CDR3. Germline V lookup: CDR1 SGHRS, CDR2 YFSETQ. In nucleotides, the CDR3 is TGCGCCAGCAGCTTCACGGGGGGGGCCGGGGCCCAGCATTTT. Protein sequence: CASSFTGGAGAQHF.

CDR3 sequence reads: CASSLGGTDFYGYTF. The CDR3 region has the DNA TGTGCCAGCAGCTTAGGGGGGACAGACTTCTATGGCTACACCTTC. The chain joins TRBV7-9 to TRBJ1-2, with 7 bases aligning to TRBD1. This CDR3 region has 15 residues. V dropped 1 base and J dropped 4; count of bases not matched to a gene: 6. From germline, CDR1 is SEHNR and CDR2 FQNEAQ (reference sequence).

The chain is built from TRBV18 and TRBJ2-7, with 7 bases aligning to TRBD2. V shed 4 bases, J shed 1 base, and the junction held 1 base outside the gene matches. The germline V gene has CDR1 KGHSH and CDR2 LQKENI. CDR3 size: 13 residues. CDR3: CASSREGSYEQYF. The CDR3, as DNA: TGTGCCAGCTCACGGGAGGGATCCTACGAGCAGTACTTC.

This chain's CDR3 is CASSTGRVYEQYF. The CDR3 DNA is TGTGCCAGCTCTACAGGGCGCGTTTACGAGCAGTACTTC. V and J are TRBV3-1 (or the pseudogene TRBV3-2) and TRBJ2-7; D may be TRBD1 (6 bases). From germline, CDR1 is LGHDT and CDR2 YNNKEL (reference sequence). The ends were cut back, 8 bases at V and 4 bases at J, with 15 bases in the middle. The length of the CDR3 is 13 residues.

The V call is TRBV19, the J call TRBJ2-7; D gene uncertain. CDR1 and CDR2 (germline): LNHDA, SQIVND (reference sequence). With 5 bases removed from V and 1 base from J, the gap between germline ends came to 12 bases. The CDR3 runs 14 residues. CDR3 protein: CASSRQSMSYEQYF. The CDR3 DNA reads TGTGCCAGTAGTCGCCAGTCGATGTCCTACGAGCAGTACTTC.

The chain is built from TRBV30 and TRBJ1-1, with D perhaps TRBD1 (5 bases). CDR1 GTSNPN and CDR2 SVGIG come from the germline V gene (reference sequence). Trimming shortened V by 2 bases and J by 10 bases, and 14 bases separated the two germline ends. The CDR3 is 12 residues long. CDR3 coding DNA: TGTGCCTGGAGTCCCCTCGGGGGAAGAGCTTTCTTT. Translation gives CAWSPLGGRAFF.

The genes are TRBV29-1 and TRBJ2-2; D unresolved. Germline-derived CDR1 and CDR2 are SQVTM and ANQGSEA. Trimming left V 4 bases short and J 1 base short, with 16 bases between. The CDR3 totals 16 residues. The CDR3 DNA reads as TGCAGCGTTGTTTTTCTCACAGAGAAGAACACCGGGGAGCTGTTTTTT. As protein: CSVVFLTEKNTGELFF.

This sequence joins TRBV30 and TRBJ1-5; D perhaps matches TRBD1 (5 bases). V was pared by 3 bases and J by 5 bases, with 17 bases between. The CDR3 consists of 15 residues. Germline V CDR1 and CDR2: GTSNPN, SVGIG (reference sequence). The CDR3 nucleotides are TGTGCCTGGAGGGTCGGCGGGGGTCGCGATCAGCCCCAGCATTTT. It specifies CAWRVGGGRDQPQHF.

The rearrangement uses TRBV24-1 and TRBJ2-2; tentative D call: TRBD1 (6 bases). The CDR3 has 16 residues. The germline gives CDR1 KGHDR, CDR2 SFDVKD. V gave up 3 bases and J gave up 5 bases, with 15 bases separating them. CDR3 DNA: TGTGCCACCAGTGATGTACAGGGCCGAGGAACCGGGGAGCTGTTTTTT. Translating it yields CATSDVQGRGTGELFF.

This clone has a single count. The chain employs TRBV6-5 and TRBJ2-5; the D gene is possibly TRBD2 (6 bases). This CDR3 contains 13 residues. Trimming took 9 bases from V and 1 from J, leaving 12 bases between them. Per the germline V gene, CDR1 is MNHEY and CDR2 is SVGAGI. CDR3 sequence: CASTDYPQETQYF. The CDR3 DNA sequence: TGTGCCAGTACGGACTACCCCCAAGAGACCCAGTACTTC.

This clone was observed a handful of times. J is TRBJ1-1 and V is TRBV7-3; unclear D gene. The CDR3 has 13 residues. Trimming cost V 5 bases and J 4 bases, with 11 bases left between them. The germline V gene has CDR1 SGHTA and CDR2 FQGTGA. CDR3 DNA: TGTGCCAGCAGCCGAATGCGTGGCACTGAAGCTTTCTTT. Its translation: CASSRMRGTEAFF. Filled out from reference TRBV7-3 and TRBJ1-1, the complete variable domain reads GAGVSQTPSNKVTEKGKYVELRCDPISGHTALYWYRQSLGQGPEFLIYFQGTGAADDSGLPNDRFFAVRPEGSVSTLKIQRTERGDSAVYLCASSRMRGTEAFFGQGTRLTVV.

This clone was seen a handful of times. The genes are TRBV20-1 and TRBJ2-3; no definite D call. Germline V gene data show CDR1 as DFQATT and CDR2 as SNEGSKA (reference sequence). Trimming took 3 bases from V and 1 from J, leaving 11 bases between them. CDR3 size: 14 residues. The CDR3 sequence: CSASTSLGTDTQYF. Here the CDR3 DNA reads TGCAGTGCTAGTACTTCGCTCGGCACAGATACGCAGTATTTT.

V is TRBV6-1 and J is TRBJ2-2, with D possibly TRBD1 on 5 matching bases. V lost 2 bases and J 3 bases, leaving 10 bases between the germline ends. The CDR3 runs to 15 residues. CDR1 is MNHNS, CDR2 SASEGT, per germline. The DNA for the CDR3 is TGTGCCAGCAGTGAAAACGACAGATACACCGGGGAGCTGTTTTTT. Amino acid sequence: CASSENDRYTGELFF.

In nucleotides, the CDR3 is TGTGCCAGTACCTACCGACGGAGCTCCTACAATGAGCAGTTCTTC. Translating it yields CASTYRRSSYNEQFF. V is TRBV19 and J is TRBJ2-1; no clear D. Trimming removed 7 bases at V and 0 bases at J, with 13 bases between. The germline V gene has CDR1 LNHDA and CDR2 SQIVND (reference sequence). The CDR3 runs 15 residues.

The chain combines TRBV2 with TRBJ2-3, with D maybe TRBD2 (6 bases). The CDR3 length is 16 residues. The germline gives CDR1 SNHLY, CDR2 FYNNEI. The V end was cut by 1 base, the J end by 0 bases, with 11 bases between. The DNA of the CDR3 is TGTGCCAGCAGTGAAGACGCGGGGACTAGCACAGATACGCAGTATTTT. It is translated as CASSEDAGTSTDTQYF.

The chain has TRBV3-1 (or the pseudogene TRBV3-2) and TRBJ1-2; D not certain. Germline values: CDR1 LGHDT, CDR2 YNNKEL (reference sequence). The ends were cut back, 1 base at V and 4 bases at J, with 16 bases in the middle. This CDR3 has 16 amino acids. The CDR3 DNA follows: TGTGCCAGCAGCCAAGTCCACTCGGGCGGGAGCTATGGCTACACCTTC. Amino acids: CASSQVHSGGSYGYTF.

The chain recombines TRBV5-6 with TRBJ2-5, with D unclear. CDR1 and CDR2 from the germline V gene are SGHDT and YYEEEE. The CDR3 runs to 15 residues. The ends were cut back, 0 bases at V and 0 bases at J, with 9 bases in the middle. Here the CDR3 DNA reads TGTGCCAGCAGCTTGGGAGGCCGGTACCAAGAGACCCAGTACTTC. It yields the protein CASSLGGRYQETQYF. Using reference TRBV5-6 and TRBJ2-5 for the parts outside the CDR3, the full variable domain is DAGVTQSPTHLIKTRGQQVTLRCSPKSGHDTVSWYQQALGQGPQFIFQYYEEEERQRGNFPDRFSGHQFPNYSSELNVNALLLGDSALYLCASSLGGRYQETQYFGPGTRLLVL.